Below, 6 T cell receptor beta chains from the same sample are listed, as sequenced in a study of OX40 agonist ivuxolimab in advanced cancers. The library was generated by the immunoSEQ multiplex PCR assay. In TCRdb, the immuneACCESS table is reduced to in-frame sequences with V and J assigned. These tables do not hold every clone; where another copy was compared, an unresolved V gene accounts for under half, and the others remain unexplained. Within this sample are tens of thousands of clones, with 75% to 95% of them counted one time only. The ten most abundant clones make up roughly 0.55% of the sample. The specimen was CD4+ or CD8+ T cells sorted from blood, collected in a trial of the OX40 agonist ivuxolimab. The receptors stem from an adult with an advanced solid tumor such as melanoma, head and neck, liver or kidney cancer.

This chain uses TRBV7-3 with TRBJ2-3, with 9 nucleotides matching TRBD2. The trim removed 5 bases at V and 6 bases at J, leaving 6 bases unmatched. This CDR3 spans 14 amino acids. Germline CDR1 SGHTA, CDR2 FQGTGA. The CDR3 bases are TGTGCCAGCAGCCGCCGCGCGGGGGGGGATACGCAGTATTTT. Amino acid sequence: CASSRRAGGDTQYF.

The genes are TRBV19 and TRBJ2-7, with a possible D match to TRBD2 (6 bases). The CDR3 is 13 residues long. Trimming took 11 bases from V and 5 from J, leaving 19 bases between them. CDR1 is LNHDA and CDR2 is SQIVND in the germline V gene (reference sequence). CDR3 sequence: CASSARGEDEQYF. For the CDR3, the DNA is TGTGCCTCTAGTGCCAGAGGGGAGGACGAGCAGTACTTC.

The V gene is TRBV5-1, the J gene TRBJ2-5; TRBD2 matches at 13 bases. CDR1 SGHRS and CDR2 YFSETQ come from the germline V gene. V was clipped by 3 bases and J by 3 bases; unmatched bases: 8. This CDR3 spans 17 amino acids. In DNA, the CDR3 is TGCGCCAGCAGCTGGGGCTTAGGACTAGCGGGAGAAGAGACCCAGTACTTC. It encodes CASSWGLGLAGEETQYF.

The V gene is TRBV19, the J gene TRBJ1-3; D gene unclear. Germline V gene data show CDR1 as LNHDA and CDR2 as SQIVND (reference sequence). V lost 1 base, J lost 2 bases, and 0 bases lay in between. The CDR3 runs 12 residues. The CDR3 nucleotides are TGTGCCAGTAGTATAGCTGGAAACACCATATATTTT. Translating gives CASSIAGNTIYF. The full variable domain, completed using reference TRBV19 and TRBJ1-3, is DGGITQSPKYLFRKEGQNVTLSCEQNLNHDAMYWYRQDPGQGLRLIYYSQIVNDFQKGDIAEGYSVSREKKESFPLTVTSAQKNPTAFYLCASSIAGNTIYFGEGSWLTVV.

The J gene is TRBJ2-1, the V gene TRBV29-1, with D unresolved. The length of the CDR3 is 13 residues. Germline V gives CDR1 SQVTM, CDR2 ANQGSEA. V was cut by 5 bases and J by 3 bases, with 11 bases left in between. The CDR3 coding sequence is TGCAGCGTTAGATGGGCGGTCTACAATGAGCAGTTCTTC. Protein sequence: CSVRWAVYNEQFF.

V usage is TRBV6-5 and J usage is TRBJ2-3; possible D gene TRBD2, 6 bases. The CDR3 covers 16 residues. The germline V gene encodes CDR1 MNHEY and CDR2 SVGAGI. With 2 bases removed from V and 0 bases from J, the gap between germline ends came to 12 bases. The CDR3: CASSYRSGTSTDTQYF. Written as DNA, the CDR3 is TGTGCCAGCAGTTACCGTTCCGGGACTAGCACAGATACGCAGTATTTT.